This T cell receptor beta chain was captured by sequencing in a study of CD8 T cells in ankylosing spondylitis. This CDR3 is 15 amino acids long. Germline V lookup: CDR1 LGHNA, CDR2 YSLEER. Between the trimmed V and J ends, which lost 0 bases and 3 bases, there was a span of 12 bases. Each TCR beta library was made by quantitative 5'-RACE that incorporated molecular barcodes. MiXCR, applied by TCRdb to the 5' RACE reads, yields one record per CDR3 protein. This table has 700,000 to 850,000 distinct CDR3 sequences, over 9.5% appearing once. Ten or more counts support this clonotype. Antigen specificity is unknown. Findings and caveats of the study: As for the disease-linked clones, they showed a CD8+ phenotype and occurred at relatively low frequencies in peripheral blood. What seemed typical of ankylosing spondylitis blood was a TCR beta motif built from about eight highly homologous variants. Disease-linked clones were reportedly significantly enriched in matched ankylosing spondylitis synovial fluid. Previous work reported some of these motif variants in the synovial fluid and blood of reactive arthritis.

The chain couples TRBV4-3 to TRBJ2-7; D unclear. The receptor was derived from a male donor with ankylosing spondylitis. Sample: blood, either unsorted or a sorted T cell fraction (not recorded which). The CDR3 spells CASSQENLRIYEQYF. CDR3 nucleotide sequence: TGCGCCAGCAGCCAAGAAAATCTCCGGATCTACGAGCAGTACTTC.